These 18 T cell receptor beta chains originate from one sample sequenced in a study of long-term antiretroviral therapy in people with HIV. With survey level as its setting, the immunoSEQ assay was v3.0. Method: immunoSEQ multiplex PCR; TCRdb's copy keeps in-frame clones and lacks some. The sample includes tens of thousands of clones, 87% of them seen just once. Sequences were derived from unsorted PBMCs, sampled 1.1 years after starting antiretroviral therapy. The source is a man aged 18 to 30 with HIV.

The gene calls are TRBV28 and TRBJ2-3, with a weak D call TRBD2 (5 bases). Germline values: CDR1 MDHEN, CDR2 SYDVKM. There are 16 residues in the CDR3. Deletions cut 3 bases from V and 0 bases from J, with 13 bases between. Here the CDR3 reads CASSFTGSDSTDTQYF. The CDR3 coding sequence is TGTGCCAGCAGTTTTACGGGGAGTGATAGCACAGATACGCAGTATTTT.

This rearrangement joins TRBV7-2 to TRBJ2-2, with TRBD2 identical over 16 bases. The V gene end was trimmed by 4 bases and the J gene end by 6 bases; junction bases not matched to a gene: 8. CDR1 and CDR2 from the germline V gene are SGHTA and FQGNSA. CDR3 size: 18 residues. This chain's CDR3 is CASSSAGTSGGAAGELFF. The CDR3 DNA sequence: TGTGCCAGCAGCTCCGCCGGGACTAGCGGGGGGGCCGCCGGGGAGCTGTTTTTT.

The CDR3 nucleotides are TGTGCCAGCAGCTTGCCGCCGGGACAGACCTCATCCTACGAGCAGTACTTC. Translating gives CASSLPPGQTSSYEQYF. This chain uses TRBV5-6 with TRBJ2-7; 7 bases line up with TRBD1. CDR1 is SGHDT and CDR2 is YYEEEE in the germline V gene. This CDR3 spans 17 amino acids. The V gene end was trimmed by 1 base and the J gene end by 1 base; junction bases not matched to a gene: 11.

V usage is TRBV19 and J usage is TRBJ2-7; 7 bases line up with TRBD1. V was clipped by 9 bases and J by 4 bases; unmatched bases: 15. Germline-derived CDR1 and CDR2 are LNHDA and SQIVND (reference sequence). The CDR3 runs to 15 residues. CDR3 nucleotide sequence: TGTGCCAGCCGGTTCAGACGGGACAGAGTTTACGAGCAGTACTTC. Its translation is CASRFRRDRVYEQYF.

CDR3 sequence (DNA): TGCGCCAGCAGCTTGGGGGACACCACCTACGAGCAGTACTTC. Translated, it gives CASSLGDTTYEQYF. The chain links TRBV5-1 to TRBJ2-7; a weak D match, TRBD1 (6 bases). Germline lookup yields CDR1 SGHRS and CDR2 YFSETQ. V lost 0 bases and J 2 bases, leaving 9 bases between the germline ends. This CDR3 contains 14 residues.

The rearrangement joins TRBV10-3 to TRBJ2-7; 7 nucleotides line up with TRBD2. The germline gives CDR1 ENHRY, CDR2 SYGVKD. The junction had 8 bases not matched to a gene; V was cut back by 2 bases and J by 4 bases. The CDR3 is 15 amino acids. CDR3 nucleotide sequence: TGTGCCATCAGTGAGGTGGCTAGCGGACGATACGAGCAGTACTTC. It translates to CAISEVASGRYEQYF.

CDR3 DNA sequence: TGTGCCAGCAGCGCGGAGCTTGGGGAGCTGTTTTTT. Protein sequence: CASSAELGELFF. The chain is built from TRBV9 and TRBJ2-2; no reliable D call. Trimming pared 3 bases from V and 8 bases from J, leaving 8 bases between. Per germline, CDR1 SGDLS and CDR2 YYNGEE. The CDR3 is 12 residues long.

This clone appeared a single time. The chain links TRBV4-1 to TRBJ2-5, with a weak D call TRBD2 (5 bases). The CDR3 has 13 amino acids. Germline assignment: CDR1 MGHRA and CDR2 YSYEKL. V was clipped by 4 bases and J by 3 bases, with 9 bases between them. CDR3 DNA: TGCGCCAGCAGCCGGCAGGAGGAAGAGACCCAGTACTTC. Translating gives CASSRQEEETQYF.

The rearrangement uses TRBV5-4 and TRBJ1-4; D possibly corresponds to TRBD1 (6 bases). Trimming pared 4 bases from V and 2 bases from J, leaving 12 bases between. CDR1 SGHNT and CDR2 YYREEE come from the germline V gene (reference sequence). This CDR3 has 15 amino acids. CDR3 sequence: CASSQTGTTNEKLFF. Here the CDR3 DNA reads TGTGCCAGCAGCCAAACAGGGACGACTAATGAAAAACTGTTTTTT.

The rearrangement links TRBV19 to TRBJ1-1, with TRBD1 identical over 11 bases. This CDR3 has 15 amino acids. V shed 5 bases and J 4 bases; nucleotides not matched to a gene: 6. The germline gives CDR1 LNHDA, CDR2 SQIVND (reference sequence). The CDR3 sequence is CASSALDRGLTEAFF. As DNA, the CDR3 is TGTGCCAGTAGTGCCCTGGACAGGGGGCTCACTGAAGCTTTCTTT.

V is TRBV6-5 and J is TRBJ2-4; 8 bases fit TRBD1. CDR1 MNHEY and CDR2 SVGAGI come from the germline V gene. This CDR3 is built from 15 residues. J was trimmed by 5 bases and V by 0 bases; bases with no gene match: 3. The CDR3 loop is CASSYSPTGENIQYF. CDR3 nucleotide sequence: TGTGCCAGCAGTTACTCTCCGACAGGGGAAAACATTCAGTACTTC.

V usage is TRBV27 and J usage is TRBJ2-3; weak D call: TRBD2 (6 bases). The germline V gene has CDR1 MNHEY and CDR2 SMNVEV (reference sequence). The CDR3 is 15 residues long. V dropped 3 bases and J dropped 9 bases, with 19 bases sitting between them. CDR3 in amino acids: CASSFAGHTRRTQYF. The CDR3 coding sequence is TGTGCCAGCAGTTTTGCGGGGCATACCCGGAGGACGCAGTATTTT.

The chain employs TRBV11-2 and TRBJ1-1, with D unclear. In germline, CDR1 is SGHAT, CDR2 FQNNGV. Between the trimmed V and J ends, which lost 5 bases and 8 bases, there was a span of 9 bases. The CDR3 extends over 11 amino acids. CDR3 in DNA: TGTGCCAGCAGCCCCGGAAGGGAAGCTTTCTTT. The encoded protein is CASSPGREAFF.

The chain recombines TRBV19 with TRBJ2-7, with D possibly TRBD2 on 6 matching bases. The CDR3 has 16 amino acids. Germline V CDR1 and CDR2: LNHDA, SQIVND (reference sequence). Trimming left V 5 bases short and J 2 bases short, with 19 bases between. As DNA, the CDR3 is TGTGCCAGTAGTGGCCGTTCCGCGGGGATGACCTACGAGCAGTACTTC. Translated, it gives CASSGRSAGMTYEQYF.

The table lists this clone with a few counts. The CDR3 coding sequence is TGTGCCAGCGATCGGGGGGCTCCTCCCCAGCATTTT. It is translated as CASDRGAPPQHF. The rearrangement links TRBV6-5 to TRBJ1-5; the D gene is possibly TRBD1 (6 bases). V lost 8 bases and J lost 10, with 15 bases in between. Germline CDR1 and CDR2: MNHEY and SVGAGI. The CDR3 spans 12 residues.

The CDR3: CASSSTGIYSPLHF. CDR3 in DNA: TGTGCCAGCAGCTCCACAGGGATCTATTCACCCCTCCACTTT. J is TRBJ1-6 and V is TRBV7-9, with D possibly being TRBD1 (6 bases). The germline V and J ends were trimmed by 4 bases and 8 bases, with 12 bases remaining between them. CDR1 is SEHNR, CDR2 FQNEAQ, per germline (reference sequence). There are 14 residues in the CDR3.

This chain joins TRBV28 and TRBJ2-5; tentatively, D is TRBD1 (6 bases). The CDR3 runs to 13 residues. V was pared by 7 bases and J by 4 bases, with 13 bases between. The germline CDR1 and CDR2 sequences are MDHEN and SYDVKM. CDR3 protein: CASIQGWGETQYF. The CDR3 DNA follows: TGTGCCAGCATACAGGGATGGGGAGAGACCCAGTACTTC.

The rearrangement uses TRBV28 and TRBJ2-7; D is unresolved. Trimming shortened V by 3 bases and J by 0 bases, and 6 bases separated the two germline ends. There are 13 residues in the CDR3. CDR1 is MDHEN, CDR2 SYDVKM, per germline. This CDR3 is CASSLGSSYEQYF. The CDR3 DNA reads TGTGCCAGCAGTTTGGGAAGCTCCTACGAGCAGTACTTC.